This T cell receptor (beta chain) was found in a study of blood T cell repertoires in COVID-19. Study details: Samples taken during acute and convalescent COVID-19 were collected in the United States, Italy and Spain. The cDNA or gDNA used as material had been derived from T cells, B-cell-depleted T cells, or PBMCs.

From germline, CDR1 is SGHDT and CDR2 YYEEEE. The V end lost 4 bases, the J end lost 0 bases, and 11 bases lay between the germline ends. The CDR3 has 14 residues. The repertoire was sequenced with immunoSEQ multiplex PCR; TCRdb's copy has only in-frame clones and lacks some. The sample lists 250,000 to 350,000 clones, around 87% occurring once. This receptor was obtained from a woman in her fifties or sixties who had recovered from COVID-19. The J gene is TRBJ2-7, the V gene TRBV5-6, with D possibly TRBD2 on 6 matching bases. The sample was peripheral blood. DNA for the CDR3: TGTGCCAGCAGCGGCCGGAGGGTCTCCTACGAGCAGTACTTC. Protein sequence: CASSGRRVSYEQYF.